Below, 10 T cell receptor beta chains from the same sample are listed, as sequenced in a study of T cell responses to AZD1222 COVID-19 vaccine. Generated by immunoSEQ multiplex PCR, the TCRdb table keeps only in-frame clones and is missing some. The table has approximately 130,000 clones, about 93% seen once. Material: peripheral blood, obtained on day 0 of AZD1222 vaccination. The source is an adult in good health.

The chain joins TRBV7-2 to TRBJ2-2; TRBD2 aligns across 8 bases. The CDR3 covers 16 residues. The J segment lost 0 bases and the V segment lost 2 bases, leaving 2 bases of the junction unmatched. Germline V gene lookup returns CDR1 SGHTA and CDR2 FQGNSA. CDR3 sequence: CASSLRGGPNTGELFF. CDR3 sequence (DNA): TGTGCCAGCAGCTTACGGGGGGGCCCGAACACCGGGGAGCTGTTTTTT. Using reference TRBV7-2 and TRBJ2-2 for the parts outside the CDR3, the full variable domain is GAGVSQSPSNKVTEKGKDVELRCDPISGHTALYWYRQSLGQGLEFLIYFQGNSAPDKSGLPSDRFSAERTGGSVSTLTIQRTQQEDSAVYLCASSLRGGPNTGELFFGEGSRLTVL.

The chain recombines TRBV7-8 with TRBJ2-7; no definite D call. V was pared by 0 bases and J by 3 bases, with 9 bases between. Germline V gives CDR1 SGHVS, CDR2 FQNEAQ. The CDR3 is 14 residues long. The CDR3 DNA reads as TGTGCCAGCAGCTTAGCGCAGGCAAACTACGAGCAGTACTTC. Translating it yields CASSLAQANYEQYF.

This chain connects TRBV10-2 to TRBJ1-6; no reliable D call. Germline V gives CDR1 WSHSY, CDR2 SAAADI. This CDR3 comprises 15 residues. V lost 2 bases, J lost 10 bases, and 15 bases lay in between. CDR3 sequence (DNA): TGCGCCAGCAGTGAGAAAAATATTAGAGGGTCACCCCTCCACTTT. It codes for CASSEKNIRGSPLHF.

The rearrangement uses TRBV3-1 (or the pseudogene TRBV3-2) and TRBJ2-3; D gene ambiguous. The CDR3 extends over 15 amino acids. Between the trimmed V and J ends, which lost 0 bases and 0 bases, there was a span of 7 bases. In germline, CDR1 is LGHDT, CDR2 YNNKEL (reference sequence). The CDR3 region has the DNA TGTGCCAGCAGCCAAGAAGTCCCCAGCACAGATACGCAGTATTTT. Amino acids: CASSQEVPSTDTQYF.

The V and J genes are TRBV3-1 (or the pseudogene TRBV3-2) and TRBJ2-2; D not resolved. The CDR3 totals 13 residues. The germline V gene encodes CDR1 LGHDT and CDR2 YNNKEL (reference sequence). The V and J ends lost 4 bases and 7 bases respectively, with 10 bases between them. The CDR3 here is CASSPGTSGELFF. CDR3 sequence (DNA): TGTGCCAGCAGCCCCGGCACGAGCGGGGAGCTGTTTTTT.

This clone was seen a handful of times. V gene TRBV10-1 combines with J gene TRBJ1-1, with 10 nucleotides matching TRBD1. Losses at the gene ends were 5 bases for V and 5 bases for J; bases not matched to a gene: 5. CDR1 WNHNN and CDR2 SYGVQD come from the germline V gene (reference sequence). The CDR3 is 14 amino acids. CDR3 region: CASSKDRGVTEAFF. The CDR3 coding sequence is TGCGCCAGCAGTAAGGACAGGGGGGTTACTGAAGCTTTCTTT.

This rearrangement joins TRBV19 to TRBJ1-6, with 9 bases identical to TRBD1. The CDR3 contains 15 residues. From germline, CDR1 is LNHDA and CDR2 SQIVND (reference sequence). V trimming: 3 bases; J trimming: 7 bases; junction bases outside the gene matches: 4. The DNA for the CDR3 is TGTGCCAGTAGTATCCTGACAGGGGGAAATTCACCCCTCCACTTT. It codes for CASSILTGGNSPLHF.

The chain combines TRBV5-1 with TRBJ2-5, with D perhaps matching TRBD2 (6 bases). The CDR3 has 14 residues. The V gene lost 0 bases and the J gene lost 1 base, with 7 bases spanning the gap. The germline V gene has CDR1 SGHRS and CDR2 YFSETQ. The CDR3 DNA reads TGCGCCAGCAGCTTGGGGCGGGGCCAAGAGACCCAGTACTTC. As protein: CASSLGRGQETQYF.

To note about this clone: The sample carries other DNA sequences with the same CDR3. The chain links TRBV10-1 to TRBJ1-5; D ambiguous. The CDR3 totals 13 residues. The V and J ends lost 2 bases and 1 base respectively, with 3 bases between them. The germline gives CDR1 WNHNN, CDR2 SYGVQD (reference sequence). The CDR3 region is CASSEGSNQPQHF. The CDR3 region has the DNA TGCGCCAGCAGTGAGGGCAGCAATCAGCCCCAGCATTTT.

The rearrangement links TRBV10-3 to TRBJ1-3, with D possibly TRBD1 on 5 matching bases. The CDR3 has 14 amino acids. CDR1 and CDR2 from the germline V gene are ENHRY and SYGVKD. V lost 7 bases, J lost 2 bases, and 12 bases lay in between. As DNA, the CDR3 is TGTGCCATCAACCCGGGGGAGGCTGGAAACACCATATATTTT. Protein sequence: CAINPGEAGNTIYF.